The present T cell receptor (beta chain) was sequenced within a study of shared T cell receptors in the human thymus. Method: immunoSEQ multiplex PCR; TCRdb's copy keeps in-frame clones and lacks some. Among about 660,000 clones listed, approximately 87% were seen once. Germline trimming cut 4 bases from V and 3 bases from J; bases unmatched to any gene: 7. CDR1 is SGHRS and CDR2 is YFSETQ in the germline V gene. This CDR3 contains 14 residues. The same data also contributed to another study, on human thymus T cells. That work adds: Thymus tissue for the work was resected from patients undergoing corrective heart surgery.

The chain uses TRBV5-1 and TRBJ2-7; 7 bases fit TRBD1. The origin of this receptor is a boy under three years old with a congenital heart defect. The sequenced material came from thymocytes. CDR3 loop: CASSLRDRCYEQYF. CDR3 nucleotides: TGCGCCAGCAGCCTCCGGGACAGATGCTACGAGCAGTACTTC.